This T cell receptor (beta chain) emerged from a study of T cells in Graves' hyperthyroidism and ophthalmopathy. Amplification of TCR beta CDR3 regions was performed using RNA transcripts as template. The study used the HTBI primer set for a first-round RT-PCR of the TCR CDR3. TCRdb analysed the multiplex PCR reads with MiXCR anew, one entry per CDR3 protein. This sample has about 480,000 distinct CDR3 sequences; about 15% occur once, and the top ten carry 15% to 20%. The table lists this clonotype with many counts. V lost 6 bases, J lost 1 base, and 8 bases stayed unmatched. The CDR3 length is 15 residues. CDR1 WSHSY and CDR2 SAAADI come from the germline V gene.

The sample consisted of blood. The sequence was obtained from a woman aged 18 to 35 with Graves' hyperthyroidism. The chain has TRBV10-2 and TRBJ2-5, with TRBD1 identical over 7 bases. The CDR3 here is CASSPGGAAQETQYF. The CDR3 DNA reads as TGCGCCAGCAGCCCAGGGGGAGCGGCCCAAGAGACCCAGTACTTC.